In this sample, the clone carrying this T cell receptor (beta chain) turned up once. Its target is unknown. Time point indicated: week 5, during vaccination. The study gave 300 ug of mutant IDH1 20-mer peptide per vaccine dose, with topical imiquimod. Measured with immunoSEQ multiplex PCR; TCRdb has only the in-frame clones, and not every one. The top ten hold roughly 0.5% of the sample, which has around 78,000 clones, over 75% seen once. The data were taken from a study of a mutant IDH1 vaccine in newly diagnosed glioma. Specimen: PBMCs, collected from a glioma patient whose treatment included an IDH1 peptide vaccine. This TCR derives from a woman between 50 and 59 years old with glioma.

The CDR3 bases are TGTGCCAGCAGTTTATCGCCAGGGAACTATGGCTACACCTTC. Translation gives CASSLSPGNYGYTF. The J gene is TRBJ1-2, the V gene TRBV27, with D possibly matching TRBD1 (5 bases). With 0 bases removed from V and 2 bases from J, the gap between germline ends came to 7 bases. The CDR3 loop spans 14 amino acids. Germline V lookup: CDR1 MNHEY, CDR2 SMNVEV (reference sequence).